The present T cell receptor beta chain was sequenced within a study of blood T cell repertoires in COVID-19. Overall study: Material from acute and convalescent COVID-19 was sourced from the United States, Italy and Spain.

Here immunoSEQ multiplex PCR was the method, and the copy in TCRdb shows in-frame clones only, minus some. The sample includes about 210,000 clones, approximately 84% of them seen just once. Germline V gene sequence: CDR1 SGHVS, CDR2 FNYEAQ. This CDR3 has 15 residues. Trimming took 1 base from V and 4 from J, leaving 13 bases between them. Sequencing was carried out using peripheral blood. The chain carries TRBV7-6 and TRBJ2-5; D perhaps matches TRBD1 (6 bases). The TCR comes from a woman aged 45-60 years with active or convalescent COVID-19. CDR3 loop: CASSLVGRGRETQYF. In DNA, the CDR3 is TGTGCCAGCAGCTTAGTCGGCAGGGGTAGAGAGACCCAGTACTTC.